The subject of this entry is one TCR beta chain. No antigen is known for it. From each donor, an approximately 2.5 ml peripheral blood sample was collected into PAXgene tubes and kept at -80 degrees C. Total RNA was isolated from whole blood with the PAXgene blood miRNA kit on an automated QIAcube, without T cell sorting. Peripheral blood from monozygotic twin pairs who were concordant or discordant for inflammatory bowel disease underwent deep TCRalpha and TCRbeta repertoire profiling using unique molecular barcoding. Smoking habits were recorded for all twin pairs, and each individual was classified as a current, former or never smoker. The data originate from a study of monozygotic twins with inflammatory bowel disease (dated by TCRdb to about 2019). For the wider study: A total of 28 monozygotic twin pairs were included in the full study, comprising nine German pairs (four IBD-concordant, five IBD-discordant) and 19 IBD-discordant Danish pairs. Within discordant pairs, disease-associated traits were sought mainly by comparing IBD patients with their genetically identical healthy co-twins. Each individual had, on average, about 151 000 unique TCRalpha sequences and 181 000 unique TCRbeta sequences available for analysis.

Looking up the germline V gene (reference sequence) yields CDR1 DFQATT and CDR2 SNEGSKA. The CDR3 contains 18 residues, cysteine and phenylalanine counted. This entry has no DNA. Receptor libraries were prepared by 5' RACE. For each TCR library, 3,500 to 4,000 ng of total RNA was used. For each sample, cDNA synthesis with SMARTScribe reverse transcriptase was split into eight separate reactions. During cDNA synthesis, unique molecular identifiers containing a 6-nucleotide sample barcode were introduced by template switching. Two nested PCRs of roughly 15 and 9 cycles amplified the TCRalpha and TCRbeta cDNA, and bead purification followed each PCR. Before amplification, the cDNA was both treated with uracil DNA-glycosylase and purified with the QIAquick PCR purification kit. In the second PCR, Illumina TruSeq-compatible adapters and sample-specific barcodes were added. TapeStation and Qubit were used to check library quality and concentration, and 5 ng of each library went into the pool. The pooled libraries were sequenced with 2 x 100 bp reads and custom sequencing primers on an Illumina HiSeq2500 single-index Rapid Run. In the authors' own workflow: MiGEC version 1.2.6 was used for UMI-based consensus assembly, which corrected PCR and sequencing errors. MiXCR version 2.1.1 was used to carry out V(D)J alignment, clonotype assembly and CDR3 extraction. Gene usage, clonotype sharing and MAIT/NKT TCR abundance were normalised by analysing the top 1000, 10 000 and 20 000 clonotypes per sample. After downsampling to 27 000 UMIs, diversity was calculated as the inverse Simpson index using the vegan R package. Statistical testing used paired Mann-Whitney U tests on the discordant twin pairs and applied Benjamini-Hochberg correction for multiple testing. Through TCRdb reprocessing, the reads give one entry per CDR3 protein sequence; DNA is omitted. The V and J calls here are based on TCRdb, not the publication. Per the sample table, the count is hundreds of thousands of distinct CDR3 sequences. Over 5% of the sample belongs to the ten largest clones.

What the research found in general, with its limitations: The results gave no support for a single strong signal or clonotype linked to IBD. TCRbeta repertoire diversity, by inverse Simpson index, was decreased in IBD patients compared with their healthy co-twins. Different T cell subtypes could not be distinguished in the analysis. Because patients received different immunosuppressive treatments, the repertoires may have picked up extra background noise and variability between individuals. IBD patients shared fewer clonotypes with other individuals than healthy twins did, most markedly in patients showing signs of disease activity. No difference in repertoire similarity was observed between concordant and discordant twins, possibly owing to limited statistical power.

The chain was built from TRBV20-1 and TRBJ1-5; the TCRdb call, TRBD1, lacks DNA for checking. Sample: blood. The TCR comes from a human donor with ulcerative colitis or Crohn's disease, or a healthy co-twin of an affected twin (not recorded which). CDR3 reads: CSARPPTGGMAGNQPQHF.